Below, 16 T cell receptor beta chains from the same sample are listed, as sequenced in a study of T-cell reconstitution after alpha-beta-depleted transplantation in children. Researchers prepared the TCRbeta library using unique molecular identifiers, the study reports. TCRdb reprocessed the PCR reads via MiXCR and lists one record per CDR3 protein. Here the sample spans some 840,000 distinct CDR3 sequences, 15% to 20% being singletons. The sequencing here drew on PBMCs, mostly from graft donor cells, taken 360 days after TCRalphabeta/CD19-depleted stem cell transplant. These receptors all come from a male patient between 5 and 17 years old who had a stem cell transplant for acute lymphoblastic leukemia, so the T cells may come from the graft donor.

This sequence joins TRBV7-9 and TRBJ2-1; D unresolved. The CDR3 contains 15 residues. V gave up 1 base and J gave up 0 bases, with 7 bases separating them. Germline assignment: CDR1 SEHNR and CDR2 FQNEAQ (reference sequence). The CDR3 sequence is CASSLVFSSYNEQFF. In DNA form, the CDR3 reads TGTGCCAGCAGCTTAGTCTTTAGCTCCTACAATGAGCAGTTCTTC.

The rearrangement links TRBV4-1 to TRBJ2-6; no firm D call. Trimming took 0 bases from V and 1 from J, leaving 10 bases between them. This CDR3 has 17 amino acids. CDR1 is MGHRA and CDR2 is YSYEKL in the germline V gene. The CDR3 spells CASSQDLGRSGANVLTF. In nucleotides, the CDR3 is TGCGCCAGCAGCCAAGATCTAGGCAGATCTGGGGCCAACGTCCTGACTTTC.

This clonotype showed up just a few times. This rearrangement joins TRBV6-5 to TRBJ2-1; 9 bases are shared with TRBD2. CDR3 length equals 18 residues. Germline trimming cut 0 bases from V and 4 bases from J; bases unmatched to any gene: 10. The germline CDR1 and CDR2 sequences are MNHEY and SVGAGI. In DNA, the CDR3 is TGTGCCAGCAGTTACTCCTTTAGCGGGAGTCCTCGATACAATGAGCAGTTCTTC. Its translation: CASSYSFSGSPRYNEQFF.

The chain recombines TRBV20-1 with TRBJ2-1, with 9 bases matching TRBD1. CDR3 length equals 15 residues. After removal of 6 bases from V and 9 bases from J, the junction contained 15 bases not matched to a gene. Per germline, CDR1 DFQATT and CDR2 SNEGSKA (reference sequence). The CDR3 here is CSAWVWTGESSEQFF. CDR3 sequence (DNA): TGCAGTGCCTGGGTTTGGACAGGGGAGTCGAGTGAGCAGTTCTTC.

A word on this clonotype: The junction departs from the called germline gene at one end, perhaps through a read error. DNA of the CDR3: TGTGCCAGCAGCTTAGGTCCTGGGATCTCCTACGACCAGTACTTC. It translates to CASSLGPGISYDQYF. The V gene is TRBV7-3, the J gene TRBJ2-7; D unresolved. The CDR3 spans 15 residues. The germline V gene has CDR1 SGHTA and CDR2 FQGTGA.

The chain employs TRBV6-1 and TRBJ2-2; D is undetermined. The CDR3 loop spans 15 amino acids. Trimming removed 5 bases from V and 3 bases from J, with 13 bases in between. From germline, CDR1 is MNHNS and CDR2 SASEGT. CDR3 loop: CASSLQPLDTGELFF. The CDR3 region has the DNA TGTGCCAGCAGTCTCCAACCCCTGGACACCGGGGAGCTGTTTTTT.

The chain couples TRBV9 to TRBJ2-7, with D maybe TRBD2 (5 bases). The CDR3 runs 13 residues. V lost 3 bases, J lost 4 bases, and 11 bases lay in between. Germline CDR1 SGDLS, CDR2 YYNGEE. This CDR3 reads CASSGRGRYEQYF. The CDR3 DNA is TGTGCCAGCAGCGGACGGGGTCGGTACGAGCAGTACTTC.

The V gene is TRBV11-2, the J gene TRBJ2-7, with 11 bases matching TRBD2. The CDR3 is made up of 18 amino acids. V lost 5 bases, J lost 0 bases, and 12 bases stayed unmatched. The germline CDR1 and CDR2 sequences are SGHAT and FQNNGV. The CDR3 region has the DNA TGTGCCAGCAGCCATTTAAGCCCCACTAGCGGGAGCTCCTACGAGCAGTACTTC. It translates to CASSHLSPTSGSSYEQYF.

V and J are TRBV20-1 and TRBJ2-3, with 14 positions matching TRBD2. CDR3 size: 16 residues. Germline CDR1 and CDR2: DFQATT and SNEGSKA (reference sequence). J lost 6 bases, V lost 4 bases, and 9 bases had no gene match. The CDR3 spells CSAKTTSGRAKDTQYF. The CDR3 region has the DNA TGCAGTGCTAAGACGACTAGCGGGAGGGCCAAGGATACGCAGTATTTT.

The rearrangement joins TRBV21-1 to TRBJ2-1; the table assigns TRBD2, which was not confirmed against the DNA. TRBV21-1 is described as a pseudogene. This CDR3 region has 16 residues. The CDR3 sequence: CASSKAREGFYNEQFF. The CDR3 coding sequence is TGTGCCAGCAGCAAAGCCCGGGAGGGATTCTACAATGAGCAGTTCTTC.

This clonotype appeared many times. The chain is built from TRBV3-1 and TRBJ2-7; the D gene is possibly TRBD2 (6 bases). Germline V gene data show CDR1 as LGHDT and CDR2 as YNNKEL (reference sequence). V lost 4 bases and J lost 5, with 15 bases in between. The CDR3 runs to 14 residues. The CDR3 loop reads CASSLSGPSDEQYF. The CDR3 bases are TGTGCCAGCAGCCTAAGCGGGCCGAGTGACGAGCAGTACTTC.

This clonotype was counted ten times or more. The CDR3 spells CASSYLLAGDSWEQYF. The CDR3 coding sequence is TGTGCCAGCAGTTACCTACTAGCGGGAGATTCGTGGGAGCAGTACTTC. The V gene is TRBV6-5, the J gene TRBJ2-7; TRBD2 aligns across 11 bases. The CDR3 runs 16 residues. After removal of 2 bases from V and 7 bases from J, the junction contained 10 bases not matched to a gene. Germline V lookup: CDR1 MNHEY, CDR2 SVGAGI.

The sample holds a few counts of this clonotype. V usage is TRBV5-5 and J usage is TRBJ2-7; D is possibly TRBD2 (5 bases). This CDR3 has 13 residues. The germline V and J ends were trimmed by 5 bases and 6 bases, with 15 bases remaining between them. From germline, CDR1 is SGHKS and CDR2 YYEKEE (reference sequence). CDR3 loop: CASRVIARSEQYF. The CDR3 bases are TGTGCCAGCAGGGTAATAGCGCGGAGCGAGCAGTACTTC.

The chain carries TRBV24-1 and TRBJ1-1; 7 nucleotides align to TRBD1. Germline assignment: CDR1 KGHDR and CDR2 SFDVKD. The J segment lost 4 bases and the V segment lost 7 bases, leaving 8 bases of the junction unmatched. This CDR3 comprises 14 residues. As DNA, the CDR3 is TGTGCCACCAGGTCTCCAGGGGGGTCCACTGAAGCTTTCTTT. It specifies CATRSPGGSTEAFF.

This clonotype showed up many times. The rearrangement joins TRBV12-1 to TRBJ2-3; TRBD1, the D gene given by the table, was not confirmed from the DNA. TRBV12-1 is a pseudogene. The CDR3 is made up of 23 amino acids. For the CDR3, the DNA is TGTGCCAGCGGCTTTACAGGGACGAGGCGTGTGGGGACGCGCCAATCCAGCACAGATACGCAGTATTTT. Amino acids: CASGFTGTRRVGTRQSSTDTQYF.

This clonotype was observed at least ten times. This chain links TRBV6-5 with TRBJ1-5, with TRBD1 matching over 7 bases. V shed 2 bases, J shed 5 bases, and the junction held 18 bases outside the gene matches. Germline values: CDR1 MNHEY, CDR2 SVGAGI. This CDR3 spans 19 amino acids. Written as DNA, the CDR3 is TGTGCCAGCAGTTACAGGTTGCTCTTACAGGGGAGGAATGATCAGCCCCAGCATTTT. Residues: CASSYRLLLQGRNDQPQHF.